This T cell receptor beta chain stems from a study of CD8 T cells in ankylosing spondylitis. Findings and limits, study-wide: A TCR beta motif made of roughly eight highly homologous variants seemed typical of ankylosing spondylitis blood.

Quantitative molecular-barcoded 5'-RACE generated the TCR beta libraries. TCRdb re-called the 5' RACE reads with MiXCR, one entry per CDR3 protein. The sample has roughly 260,000 distinct CDR3 sequences; 20% are singletons. Between the trimmed V and J ends, which lost 0 bases and 5 bases, there was a span of 13 bases. Per the germline V gene, CDR1 is LGHNA and CDR2 is YNFKEQ. This CDR3 has 15 amino acids. Only a few counts were recorded for this clonotype. Its target is not known. This rearrangement joins TRBV4-2 to TRBJ2-5, with D possibly matching TRBD2 (6 bases). Sequencing was performed on blood, either unsorted or a sorted T cell fraction (not recorded which). The receptor was derived from a male donor with ankylosing spondylitis or in good health (not recorded which). The CDR3 spells CASSQEGGDLETQYF. The CDR3 DNA reads TGTGCCAGCAGCCAAGAGGGTGGGGACTTGGAGACCCAGTACTTC.